Below, 15 T cell receptor beta chains from the same sample are listed, as sequenced in a study of identical twins. TCRdb re-called the 5' RACE reads through MiXCR, storing one row per CDR3 protein. The sample yields under 300,000 distinct CDR3 sequences, about 8% seen once. This sample was shared with a second study, whose subject was yellow fever vaccine responses in identical twins.

The sample taken for sequencing was CD8+ T cells sorted from blood. The receptor set was obtained from a woman aged 18-30 years in good health.

This clonotype has a count of ten or more. The chain recombines TRBV6-5 with TRBJ1-2; 9 bases align to TRBD1. After removal of 1 base from V and 6 bases from J, the junction contained 9 bases not matched to a gene. This CDR3 is built from 16 residues. Germline V gives CDR1 MNHEY, CDR2 SVGAGI. The CDR3 loop is CASSYLISGTGNGYTF. CDR3 bases: TGTGCCAGCAGTTACTTAATTTCCGGGACAGGGAATGGCTACACCTTC.

This clonotype was seen a handful of times. CDR3 region: CASSPTGSQKEPLHF. CDR3 DNA: TGTGCCAGCAGCCCCACAGGAAGCCAAAAGGAACCCCTCCACTTT. The chain couples TRBV7-9 to TRBJ1-6, with D maybe TRBD1 (5 bases). V was trimmed by 5 bases and J by 12 bases, leaving 20 bases between them. Germline CDR1 is SEHNR and CDR2 is FQNEAQ (reference sequence). The CDR3 loop spans 15 amino acids. The full variable domain, completed using reference TRBV7-9 and TRBJ1-6, is DTGVSQNPRHKITKRGQNVTFRCDPISEHNRLYWYRQTLGQGPEFLTYFQNEAQLEKSRLLSDRFSAERPKGSFSTLEIQRTEQGDSAMYLCASSPTGSQKEPLHFGNGTRLTVT.

This clonotype was found many times. The CDR3 is CSAADRVFYNSPLHF. The CDR3 nucleotides read TGCAGTGCGGCAGACAGGGTGTTCTATAATTCACCCCTCCACTTT. V is TRBV20-1 and J is TRBJ1-6; 7 bases fit TRBD1. The germline V gene has CDR1 DFQATT and CDR2 SNEGSKA (reference sequence). Trimming at V came to 6 bases and at J to 3 bases, leaving 8 bases not matched to a gene. The CDR3 loop spans 15 amino acids.

This clonotype was seen repeatedly, ten times or more. The V gene is TRBV5-1, the J gene TRBJ1-5; 8 bases are shared with TRBD1. CDR1 is SGHRS and CDR2 is YFSETQ in the germline V gene. The CDR3 totals 13 residues. V lost 3 bases to trimming and J lost 6 bases; unmatched junction nucleotides: 2. The CDR3 bases are TGCGCCAGCAGCTGGACAGGGTCTCAGCCCCAGCATTTT. Translation gives CASSWTGSQPQHF.

The chain couples TRBV20-1 to TRBJ2-7; either TRBD1 or TRBD2 may supply D (6 bases each). Germline V gene lookup returns CDR1 DFQATT and CDR2 SNEGSKA (reference sequence). The CDR3 contains 15 residues. V was shortened by 3 bases and J by 5 bases, with 20 bases between the two germline ends. The CDR3 reads CSASHKTGRSDEQYF. In nucleotides, the CDR3 is TGCAGTGCTAGCCATAAAACAGGGAGGTCTGACGAGCAGTACTTC.

The V gene is TRBV10-3, the J gene TRBJ2-3; perhaps TRBD1 as D (6 bases). The CDR3 is 14 amino acids. Trimming took off 3 bases at V and 2 bases at J, with 9 bases between the two ends. CDR1 is ENHRY, CDR2 SYGVKD, per germline. The CDR3, as DNA: TGTGCCATCAGTGATCAGGGGACCACAGATACGCAGTATTTT. Its protein product is CAISDQGTTDTQYF.

The chain combines TRBV12-3 or TRBV12-4 with TRBJ1-5; TRBD1 agrees at 11 bases. After removal of 8 bases from V and 0 bases from J, the junction contained 6 bases not matched to a gene. This CDR3 region has 16 residues. The DNA of the CDR3 is TGTGCCAGCTCCGGGACAGGGGGACATAGCAATCAGCCCCAGCATTTT. Translated: CASSGTGGHSNQPQHF.

This clonotype was counted between two and nine times. This chain uses TRBV7-8 with TRBJ2-2, with 12 positions matching TRBD2. With V trimmed by 5 bases and J by 3 bases, 7 bases remained unmatched. This CDR3 region has 17 residues. Germline V CDR1 and CDR2: SGHVS, FQNEAQ. CDR3 loop: CASSPRTSGTHTGELFF. The CDR3, as DNA: TGTGCCAGCAGCCCCCGGACTAGCGGGACCCACACCGGGGAGCTGTTTTTT.

This clonotype has just a few counts. The chain is built from TRBV20-1 and TRBJ1-2, with D perhaps matching TRBD1 (6 bases). V gave up 6 bases and J gave up 4 bases, with 15 bases separating them. The CDR3 consists of 13 residues. Germline V lookup: CDR1 DFQATT, CDR2 SNEGSKA (reference sequence). CDR3 bases: TGCAGTGCCAGACGGACAGATGCCTATGGCTACACCTTC. Protein: CSARRTDAYGYTF.

This clonotype was recorded a few times. The chain combines TRBV7-6 with TRBJ2-7; D not certain. CDR1 and CDR2 from the germline V gene are SGHVS and FNYEAQ. The CDR3 is made up of 13 amino acids. V was pared by 5 bases and J by 0 bases, with 8 bases between. As DNA, the CDR3 is TGTGCCAGCAGCCAGTACCCCTCCTACGAGCAGTACTTC. Amino acids: CASSQYPSYEQYF.

This clonotype was observed a handful of times. V is TRBV24-1 and J is TRBJ2-3; the match to TRBD2 covers 11 bases. CDR3 size: 17 residues. Looked up from germline, CDR1 is KGHDR and CDR2 is SFDVKD. J lost 0 bases, V lost 4 bases, and 5 bases had no gene match. This CDR3 reads CATSDRLAGSSTDTQYF. The CDR3 DNA sequence: TGTGCCACCAGTGACCGACTAGCGGGGAGTAGCACAGATACGCAGTATTTT.

CDR3 residues: CASGDRAQWFF. Here the CDR3 DNA reads TGTGCCAGCGGGGACAGGGCCCAATGGTTCTTC. This chain links TRBV27 with TRBJ2-1; TRBD1 aligns across 9 bases. The CDR3 length is 11 residues. Germline assignment: CDR1 MNHEY and CDR2 SMNVEV (reference sequence). V shed 8 bases, J shed 15 bases, and the junction held 8 bases outside the gene matches.

The chain links TRBV2 to TRBJ2-7, with a weak D call TRBD1 (6 bases). Germline CDR1 and CDR2: SNHLY and FYNNEI. The length of the CDR3 is 12 residues. Trimming stripped 6 bases from V and 4 bases from J, with 10 bases between. The CDR3 DNA is TGTGCCAGCAGGGGACAAATTTACGAGCAGTACTTC. Translation gives CASRGQIYEQYF.

This clonotype was observed a handful of times. The genes are TRBV4-3 and TRBJ2-3, with D tentatively TRBD2 (5 bases). The CDR3 sequence is 15 residues long. V was pared by 0 bases and J by 2 bases, with 9 bases between. Germline V gives CDR1 LGHNA, CDR2 YSLEER. The chain's CDR3 is CASSQEGRDTDTQYF. The CDR3 nucleotides are TGCGCCAGCAGCCAAGAGGGTCGGGACACAGATACGCAGTATTTT.

The V gene is TRBV10-2, the J gene TRBJ2-5, with 9 nucleotides matching TRBD1. Germline assignment: CDR1 WSHSY and CDR2 SAAADI. The CDR3 loop spans 16 amino acids. With 6 bases clipped from V and 2 bases from J, the junction kept 10 bases outside the gene matches. CDR3 region: CASSGDRVKGQETQYF. For the CDR3, the DNA is TGCGCCAGCAGCGGGGACAGGGTAAAGGGACAAGAGACCCAGTACTTC.